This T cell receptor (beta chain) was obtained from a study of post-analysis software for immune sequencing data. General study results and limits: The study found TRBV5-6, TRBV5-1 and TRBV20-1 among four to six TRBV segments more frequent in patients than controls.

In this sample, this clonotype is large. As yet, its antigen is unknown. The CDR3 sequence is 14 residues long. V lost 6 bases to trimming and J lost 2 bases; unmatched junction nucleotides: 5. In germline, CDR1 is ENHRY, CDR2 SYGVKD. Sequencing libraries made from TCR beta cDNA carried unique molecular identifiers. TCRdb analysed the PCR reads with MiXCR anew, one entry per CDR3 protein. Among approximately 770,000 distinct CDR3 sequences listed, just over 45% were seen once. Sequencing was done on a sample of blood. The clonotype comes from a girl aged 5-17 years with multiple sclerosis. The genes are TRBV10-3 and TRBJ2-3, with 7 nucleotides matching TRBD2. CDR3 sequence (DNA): TGTGCCATCAGGAGGGAGGGGCCCACAGATACGCAGTATTTT. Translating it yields CAIRREGPTDTQYF.